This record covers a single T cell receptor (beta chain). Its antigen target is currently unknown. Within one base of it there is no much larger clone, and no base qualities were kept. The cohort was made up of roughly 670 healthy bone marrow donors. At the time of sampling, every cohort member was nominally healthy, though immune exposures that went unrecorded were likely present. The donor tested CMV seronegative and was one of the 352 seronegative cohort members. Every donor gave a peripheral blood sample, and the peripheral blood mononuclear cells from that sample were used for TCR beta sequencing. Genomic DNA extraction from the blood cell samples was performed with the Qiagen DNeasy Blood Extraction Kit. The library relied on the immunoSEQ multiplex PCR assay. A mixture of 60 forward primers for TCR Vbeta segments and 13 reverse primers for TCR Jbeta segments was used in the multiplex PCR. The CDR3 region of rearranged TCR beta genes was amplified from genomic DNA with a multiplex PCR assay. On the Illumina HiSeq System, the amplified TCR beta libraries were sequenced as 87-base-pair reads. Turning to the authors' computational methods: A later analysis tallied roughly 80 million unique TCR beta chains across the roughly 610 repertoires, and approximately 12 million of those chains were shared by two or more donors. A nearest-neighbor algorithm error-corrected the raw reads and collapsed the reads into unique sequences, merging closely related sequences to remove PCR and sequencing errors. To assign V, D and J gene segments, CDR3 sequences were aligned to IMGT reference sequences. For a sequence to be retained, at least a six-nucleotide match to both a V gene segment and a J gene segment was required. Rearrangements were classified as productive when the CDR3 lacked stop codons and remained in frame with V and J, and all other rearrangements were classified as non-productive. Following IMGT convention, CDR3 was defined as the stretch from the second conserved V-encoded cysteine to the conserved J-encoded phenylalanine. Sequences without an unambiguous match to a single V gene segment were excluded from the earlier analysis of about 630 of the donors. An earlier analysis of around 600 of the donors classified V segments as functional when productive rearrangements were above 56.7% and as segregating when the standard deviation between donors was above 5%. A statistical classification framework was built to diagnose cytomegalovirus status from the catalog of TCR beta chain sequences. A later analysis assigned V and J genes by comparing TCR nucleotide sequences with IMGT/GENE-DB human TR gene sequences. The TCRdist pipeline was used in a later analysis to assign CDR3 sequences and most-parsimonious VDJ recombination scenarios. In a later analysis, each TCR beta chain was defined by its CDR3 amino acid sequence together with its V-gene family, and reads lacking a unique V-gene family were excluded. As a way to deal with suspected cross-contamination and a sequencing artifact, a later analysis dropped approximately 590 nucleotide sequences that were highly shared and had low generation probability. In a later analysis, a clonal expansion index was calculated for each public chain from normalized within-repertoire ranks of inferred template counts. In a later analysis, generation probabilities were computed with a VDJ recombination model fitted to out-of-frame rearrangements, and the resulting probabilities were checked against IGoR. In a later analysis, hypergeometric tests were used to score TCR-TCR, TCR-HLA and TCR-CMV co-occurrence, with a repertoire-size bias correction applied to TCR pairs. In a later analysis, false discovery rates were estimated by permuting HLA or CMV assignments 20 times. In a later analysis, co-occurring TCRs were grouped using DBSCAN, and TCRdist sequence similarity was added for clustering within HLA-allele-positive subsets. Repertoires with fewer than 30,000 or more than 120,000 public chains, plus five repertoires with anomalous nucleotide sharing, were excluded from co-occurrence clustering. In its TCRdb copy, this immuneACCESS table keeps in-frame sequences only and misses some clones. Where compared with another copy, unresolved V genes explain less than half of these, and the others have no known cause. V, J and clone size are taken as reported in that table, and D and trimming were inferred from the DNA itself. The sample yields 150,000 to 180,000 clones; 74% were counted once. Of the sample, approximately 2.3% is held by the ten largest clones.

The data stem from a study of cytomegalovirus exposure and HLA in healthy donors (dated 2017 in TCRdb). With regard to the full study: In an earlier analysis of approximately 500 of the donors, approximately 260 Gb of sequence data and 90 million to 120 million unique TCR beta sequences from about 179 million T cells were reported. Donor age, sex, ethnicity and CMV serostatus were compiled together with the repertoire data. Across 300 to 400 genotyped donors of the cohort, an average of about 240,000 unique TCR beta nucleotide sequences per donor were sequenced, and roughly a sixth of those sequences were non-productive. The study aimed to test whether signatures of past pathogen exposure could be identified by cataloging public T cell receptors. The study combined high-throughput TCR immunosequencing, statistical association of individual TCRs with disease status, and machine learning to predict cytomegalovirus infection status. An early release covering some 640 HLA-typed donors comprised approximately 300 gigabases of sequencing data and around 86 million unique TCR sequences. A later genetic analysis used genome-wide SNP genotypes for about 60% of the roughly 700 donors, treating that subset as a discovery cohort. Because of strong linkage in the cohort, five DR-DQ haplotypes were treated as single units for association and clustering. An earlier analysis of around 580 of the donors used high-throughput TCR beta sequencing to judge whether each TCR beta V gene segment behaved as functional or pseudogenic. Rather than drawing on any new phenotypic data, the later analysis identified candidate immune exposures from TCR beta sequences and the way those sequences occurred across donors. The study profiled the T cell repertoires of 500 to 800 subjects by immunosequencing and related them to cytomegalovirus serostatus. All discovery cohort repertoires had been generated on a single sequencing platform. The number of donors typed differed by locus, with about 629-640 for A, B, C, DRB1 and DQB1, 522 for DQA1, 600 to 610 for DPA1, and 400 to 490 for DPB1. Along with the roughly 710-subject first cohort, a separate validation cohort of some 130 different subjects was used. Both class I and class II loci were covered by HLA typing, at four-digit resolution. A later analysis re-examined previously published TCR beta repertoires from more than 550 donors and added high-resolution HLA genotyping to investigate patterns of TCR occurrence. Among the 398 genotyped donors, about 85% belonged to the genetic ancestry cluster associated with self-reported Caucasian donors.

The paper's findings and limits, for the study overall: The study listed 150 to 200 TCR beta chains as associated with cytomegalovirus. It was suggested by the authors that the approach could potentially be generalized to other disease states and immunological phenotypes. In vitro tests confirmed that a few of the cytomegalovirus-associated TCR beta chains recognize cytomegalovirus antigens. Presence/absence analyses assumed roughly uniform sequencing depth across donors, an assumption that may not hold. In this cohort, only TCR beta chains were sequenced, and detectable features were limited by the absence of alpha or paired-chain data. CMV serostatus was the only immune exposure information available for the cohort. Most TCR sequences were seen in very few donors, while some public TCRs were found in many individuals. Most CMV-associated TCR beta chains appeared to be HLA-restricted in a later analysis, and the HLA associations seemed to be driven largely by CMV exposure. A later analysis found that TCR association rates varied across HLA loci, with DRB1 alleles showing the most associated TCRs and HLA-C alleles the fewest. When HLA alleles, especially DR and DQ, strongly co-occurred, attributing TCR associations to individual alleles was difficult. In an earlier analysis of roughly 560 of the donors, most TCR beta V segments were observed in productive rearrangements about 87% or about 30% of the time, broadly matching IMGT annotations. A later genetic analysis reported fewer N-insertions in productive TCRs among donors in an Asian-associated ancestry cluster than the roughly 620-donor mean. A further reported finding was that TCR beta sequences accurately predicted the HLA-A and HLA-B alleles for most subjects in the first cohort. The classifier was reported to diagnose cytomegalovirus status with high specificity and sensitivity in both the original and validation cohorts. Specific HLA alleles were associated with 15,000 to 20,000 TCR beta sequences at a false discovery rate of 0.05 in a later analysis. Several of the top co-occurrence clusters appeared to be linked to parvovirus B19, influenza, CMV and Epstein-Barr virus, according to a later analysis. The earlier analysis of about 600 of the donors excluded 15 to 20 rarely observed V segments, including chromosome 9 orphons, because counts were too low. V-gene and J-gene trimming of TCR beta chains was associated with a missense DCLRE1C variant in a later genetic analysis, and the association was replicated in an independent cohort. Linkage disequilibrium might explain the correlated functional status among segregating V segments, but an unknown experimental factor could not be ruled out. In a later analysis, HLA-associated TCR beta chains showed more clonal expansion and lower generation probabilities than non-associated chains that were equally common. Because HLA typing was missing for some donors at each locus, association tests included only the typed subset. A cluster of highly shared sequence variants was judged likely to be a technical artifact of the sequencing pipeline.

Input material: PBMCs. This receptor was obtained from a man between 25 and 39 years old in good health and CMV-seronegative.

The nucleotide sequence reads TGTGCCAGCAGCTTACAGGTGAACACTGAAGCTTTCTTT. The encoded protein is CASSLQVNTEAFF. This chain is built from TRBV11-3 and TRBJ1-1, with an unclear D gene assignment. The germline V gene sets CDR1 to SGHNT and CDR2 to YENEEA. V loses 2 bases of germline sequence and J loses 0 bases, and the interval between the two ends is 4 bases. The CDR3 spans 13 residues, from the cysteine through the phenylalanine. Just CDR3 DNA is preserved here, 39 bases in frame from base 1. Extended through the reference TRBV11-3 and TRBJ1-1 proteins, this CDR3 yields the full variable domain: EAGVVQSPRYKIIEKKQPVAFWCNPISGHNTLYWYLQNLGQGPELLIRYENEEAVDDSQLPKDRFSAERLKGVDSTLKIQPAELGDSAVYLCASSLQVNTEAFFGQGTRLTVV.